This T cell receptor (beta chain) was identified during a study of cytomegalovirus exposure and HLA in healthy donors. Points from the study as a whole: Later work found that TCR association rates differed between HLA loci; DRB1 had the most and HLA-C the fewest.

Details on this clone: As yet, its antigen is unknown.

The PCR was carried out with 60 Vbeta primers and 13 Jbeta primers. TCRdb's table, derived via immunoSEQ multiplex PCR, lists solely in-frame clones and lacks some. The top ten clones hold more than 1% of a sample with 150,000 to 200,000 clones, around 80% of them seen once. The sequenced sample consisted of PBMCs. The TCR sequence derives from a boy between 2 and 10 years old in good health and CMV-seronegative.

The CDR3 DNA sequence: TGTGCCAGCAGCTTAGAGTCCACTTCCTACAATGAGCAGTTCTTC. Amino acids: CASSLESTSYNEQFF. This chain links TRBV11-2 with TRBJ2-1; D is undetermined. This CDR3 contains 15 residues. In germline, CDR1 is SGHAT, CDR2 FQNNGV. V was trimmed by 0 bases and J by 1 base, leaving 7 bases between them.